Reported below is one TCR beta chain. The clone's antigen remains unknown. Base-call qualities are not available, and no considerably larger clone is one nucleotide away. Participants in the prospective study were enrolled through a virtual design, were aged roughly 18 to 100 years, and lived in roughly 24 United States geographic areas. To assign participants to cohorts, the prospective study relied on clinical history that participants themselves reported in a screening survey and a study questionnaire. Mobile phlebotomists in the prospective study collected whole blood, serum and a nasopharyngeal or oropharyngeal swab from every participant. Additional blood draws and questionnaires over an approximately 2-month period could optionally be provided by prospective study participants. Prospective study blood samples were shipped either frozen or at room temperature before DNA extraction. From the cysteine up to the phenylalanine, the CDR3 has a length of 13 residues. Of the read, only the CDR3 DNA is kept; its 39 bases are in frame from base 1. CDR1 GTSNPN and CDR2 SVGIG are derived from the germline V gene (reference sequence). Trimmed from V: 5 bases; trimmed from J: 7 bases; junction bases lacking a gene match: 8.

This specimen belongs to a study of blood T cell repertoires in COVID-19 (dated by TCRdb to the early 2020s). For context, the study as a whole: Samples covering the acute and convalescent phases of COVID-19 were provided by collaborators in the United States, Italy and Spain. The samples were drawn from the first 160 participants of the ongoing ImmuneRACE study and from 950 to 1,500 subjects provided by 6 global collaborators. Sample metadata almost always included a de-identified subject ID, COVID-19 status, age in years and sex. The prospective study material was composed of cDNA or gDNA derived from T cells, B-cell-depleted T cells, or PBMCs. A freely available public database, intended as a resource for researchers studying the immune response to SARS-CoV-2, is where the repertoires were released. Subjects who had been exposed to COVID-19, were actively infected with it, or had recovered from it provided the deeply sampled blood TCRbeta repertoires that made up the dataset. Where available, HLA class I and class II types were obtained from metadata supplied by the sample provider rather than from assay-based typing. General findings and caveats noted by the study authors: The amount of clinical and demographic metadata varied by source and participant and was provided uncurated.

The immunoSEQ Assay, a bias-controlled multiplex PCR, was used to amplify TCRbeta CDR3 regions from genomic DNA. In the original analysis: The number of nucleated cells in each sample was estimated from the amplification of reference gene primers within the assay. To quantify the absolute abundance of each unique TCRbeta CDR3 rearrangement, sequence reads were collapsed and filtered. For each sample, productive Simpson clonality was calculated by taking the square root of Simpson's diversity index across productive rearrangements. TCRdb retrieved this table from immuneACCESS and kept in-frame rearrangements only. Not all clones are present; in checked studies, unresolved V genes account for under half, and no reason is known for the remainder. V and J calls and clone size come straight from that table; D and trimming were deduced from the DNA. This sample is represented by hundreds of thousands of clones; around 87% of them were singletons. Together, the top ten hold roughly 6.3% of the sample.

This sequence originates from a woman younger than 45 with acute COVID-19. The V and J segments used are TRBV30 and TRBJ1-2, and TRBD1 aligns with 9 junction nucleotides. The sequencing input was PBMCs or T cells enriched from blood (not recorded which). This receptor carries the CDR3 CAWDRDRVGGYTF. The bases read TGTGCCTGGGACCGGGACAGGGTTGGTGGCTACACCTTC.